Below, 21 T cell receptor beta chains from the same sample are listed, as sequenced in a study of T-cell memory formation after mild COVID-19 (dated by TCRdb to the early 2020s). The method behind the library was 5' RACE. For sequencing, an Illumina NovaSeq 6000 was employed. Through fastp at Q25 and MiXCR, TCRdb rebuilt clones from the public reads, retaining in-frame beta chains. Entries are consolidated by CDR3 protein sequence, retaining the most common genes and DNA. The sample table shows roughly 510,000 distinct CDR3 sequences, and approximately 15% are seen once. The ten largest clones capture about 7.5% of the sample. Specimen: PBMCs or a T cell subset sorted from them (not recorded which). The receptors here all came from an adult woman who had mild COVID-19 (a few samples of this study predate the infection). The sample titles of this study are shuffled in the database, so cell type and time point are left out; the donor was told from shared clones.

There are many counts of this clonotype. The gene calls are TRBV7-2 and TRBJ2-3; 9 bases line up with TRBD2. Germline V CDR1 and CDR2: SGHTA, FQGNSA. V dropped 1 base and J dropped 4; count of bases not matched to a gene: 9. CDR3 length: 17 amino acids. DNA of the CDR3: TGTGCCAGCAGCTTAGACCCTCGAGCGGGAGGAGCAGATACGCAGTATTTT. Translated, it gives CASSLDPRAGGADTQYF.

This clonotype turned up a few times. The genes are TRBV5-1 and TRBJ2-1, with D possibly matching TRBD1 (5 bases). Germline CDR1 and CDR2: SGHRS and YFSETQ. The CDR3 is 13 amino acids. The V and J ends lost 4 bases and 8 bases respectively, with 13 bases between them. The CDR3, as DNA: TGCGCCAGCAGCAGTGGGGCCTTGGATGAGCAGTTCTTC. It codes for CASSSGALDEQFF.

The chain couples TRBV20-1 to TRBJ1-1, with a tentative D call TRBD1 (5 bases). The germline gives CDR1 DFQATT, CDR2 SNEGSKA (reference sequence). This CDR3 comprises 15 residues. Trimming shortened V by 1 base and J by 9 bases, and 21 bases separated the two germline ends. CDR3 nucleotide sequence: TGCAGTGCTAGAGTGGGGGATAACAGGAGCCGGAAAGCTTTCTTT. Residues: CSARVGDNRSRKAFF.

This clonotype was observed a few times. The V and J genes are TRBV7-9 and TRBJ2-3; D may correspond to TRBD1 or TRBD2 (5 bases each). Trimming took 5 bases from V and 2 from J, leaving 20 bases between them. CDR1 is SEHNR and CDR2 is FQNEAQ in the germline V gene (reference sequence). The CDR3 extends over 17 amino acids. CDR3 amino acids: CASSRGTANTLTDTQYF. The DNA for the CDR3 is TGTGCCAGCAGCCGAGGGACCGCGAATACCCTCACAGATACGCAGTATTTT.

The table lists this clonotype with a few counts. The gene calls are TRBV11-2 and TRBJ2-3; D may correspond to TRBD1 or TRBD2 (5 bases each). Deletions cut 0 bases from V and 4 bases from J, with 11 bases between. Germline V gene data show CDR1 as SGHAT and CDR2 as FQNNGV. The CDR3 is 15 residues long. The CDR3 protein is CASSLDRWGSDTQYF. As DNA, the CDR3 is TGTGCCAGCAGCTTAGATCGGTGGGGGTCAGATACGCAGTATTTT.

The rearrangement joins TRBV20-1 to TRBJ1-2; D ambiguous. Trimming pared 2 bases from V and 8 bases from J, leaving 12 bases between. The CDR3 covers 12 residues. In germline, CDR1 is DFQATT, CDR2 SNEGSKA (reference sequence). The CDR3 is CSARRRSGGYTF. CDR3 in DNA: TGCAGTGCTAGACGACGGAGTGGGGGCTACACCTTC.

This clonotype was counted between two and nine times. V is TRBV20-1 and J is TRBJ2-1; 7 bases fit TRBD2. CDR3 length equals 14 residues. V dropped 3 bases and J dropped 0; count of bases not matched to a gene: 2. Per the germline V gene, CDR1 is DFQATT and CDR2 is SNEGSKA (reference sequence). CDR3 region: CSASRTSSYNEQFF. The DNA for the CDR3 is TGCAGTGCTAGCCGGACTAGCTCCTACAATGAGCAGTTCTTC.

This clonotype was found a few times. The chain employs TRBV6-5 and TRBJ2-7; 11 bases agree with TRBD1. The length of the CDR3 is 13 residues. J lost 4 bases, V lost 6 bases, and 2 bases had no gene match. Germline V gene lookup returns CDR1 MNHEY and CDR2 SVGAGI. CDR3 sequence: CASRDRGLYEQYF. CDR3 nucleotide sequence: TGTGCCAGCAGGGACAGGGGGCTATACGAGCAGTACTTC.

The chain is built from TRBV12-3 or TRBV12-4 and TRBJ1-5; D remains ambiguous. The V end was cut by 3 bases, the J end by 13 bases, with 19 bases between. The CDR3 spans 14 residues. This CDR3 is CASSFGLGNAAQHF. The CDR3 nucleotides are TGTGCCAGCAGTTTTGGTCTAGGAAATGCGGCTCAGCATTTT.

The table lists this clonotype with a few counts. The chain is built from TRBV20-1 and TRBJ2-3; D call uncertain. Deletions cut 1 base from V and 2 bases from J, with 7 bases between. The CDR3 spans 13 residues. Germline V lookup: CDR1 DFQATT, CDR2 SNEGSKA (reference sequence). CDR3 in amino acids: CSARGRFTDTQYF. The CDR3 DNA follows: TGCAGTGCTAGAGGGCGGTTCACAGATACGCAGTATTTT.

This clonotype has a count of ten or more. The rearrangement uses TRBV27 and TRBJ1-2; no reliable D call. Germline V gene lookup returns CDR1 MNHEY and CDR2 SMNVEV (reference sequence). Trimming cost V 3 bases and J 2 bases, with 10 bases left between them. CDR3 length: 14 amino acids. CDR3 coding DNA: TGTGCCAGCAGTTTCACTGGCGGGAACTATGGCTACACCTTC. This translates into CASSFTGGNYGYTF.

This clonotype was observed a few times. The CDR3 bases are TGTGCCTGGAACCAGGGTCGGGCAGATACGCAGTATTTT. Protein sequence: CAWNQGRADTQYF. This chain joins TRBV30 and TRBJ2-3; the D gene is possibly TRBD1 (5 bases). The germline gives CDR1 GTSNPN, CDR2 SVGIG (reference sequence). The length of the CDR3 is 13 residues. The germline V and J ends were trimmed by 4 bases and 4 bases, with 12 bases remaining between them.

A few counts support this clonotype. The rearrangement joins TRBV7-9 to TRBJ1-3; 8 bases fit TRBD1. V shed 5 bases, J shed 6 bases, and the junction held 15 bases outside the gene matches. CDR1 is SEHNR, CDR2 FQNEAQ, per germline (reference sequence). The CDR3 runs to 17 residues. CDR3 residues: CASSEFNVDREENTIYF. The CDR3 coding sequence is TGTGCCAGCAGCGAATTTAACGTGGACAGGGAAGAAAACACCATATATTTT. The whole variable domain, filled in from reference TRBV7-9 and TRBJ1-3, reads DTGVSQNPRHKITKRGQNVTFRCDPISEHNRLYWYRQTLGQGPEFLTYFQNEAQLEKSRLLSDRFSAERPKGSFSTLEIQRTEQGDSAMYLCASSEFNVDREENTIYFGEGSWLTVV.

The chain carries TRBV3-1 and TRBJ2-1; D might be TRBD2 (5 bases). Trimming pared 1 base from V and 0 bases from J, leaving 13 bases between. The CDR3 covers 17 residues. Germline V gives CDR1 LGHDT, CDR2 YNNKEL (reference sequence). This CDR3 reads CASSQVLAPSSYNEQFF. The CDR3 DNA is TGTGCCAGCAGCCAAGTCCTAGCCCCGAGCTCCTACAATGAGCAGTTCTTC.

The chain links TRBV20-1 to TRBJ2-7; perhaps TRBD1 as D (6 bases). Trimming left V 6 bases short and J 0 bases short, with 18 bases between. The length of the CDR3 is 15 residues. Per germline, CDR1 DFQATT and CDR2 SNEGSKA (reference sequence). The CDR3, as DNA: TGCAGTGCAACCGACCCGGGACACCACTCCTACGAGCAGTACTTC. This codes for CSATDPGHHSYEQYF.

V gene TRBV10-3 combines with J gene TRBJ2-1, with 11 bases aligning to TRBD2. V lost 3 bases, J lost 5 bases, and 3 bases stayed unmatched. The CDR3 extends over 15 amino acids. CDR1 is ENHRY and CDR2 is SYGVKD in the germline V gene. The CDR3 spells CAISEQGLADNEQFF. DNA of the CDR3: TGTGCCATCAGTGAACAGGGACTAGCGGACAATGAGCAGTTCTTC.

This clonotype occurred a few times. V gene TRBV24-1 combines with J gene TRBJ2-7, with D tentatively TRBD1 (5 bases). From germline, CDR1 is KGHDR and CDR2 SFDVKD. The CDR3 is 14 amino acids. V was pared by 5 bases and J by 2 bases, with 12 bases between. CDR3 nucleotides: TGTGCCACCAGTGGCGGTCAGGGAACCTACGAGCAGTACTTC. It is translated as CATSGGQGTYEQYF.

This clonotype was recorded a few times. The chain has TRBV24-1 and TRBJ2-1, with D tentatively TRBD2 (5 bases). The CDR3 extends over 16 amino acids. From germline, CDR1 is KGHDR and CDR2 SFDVKD. V lost 4 bases, J lost 5 bases, and 17 bases lay in between. The CDR3: CATSEITGGLHNEQFF. Written as DNA, the CDR3 is TGTGCCACCAGTGAAATCACCGGAGGACTGCACAATGAGCAGTTCTTC.

This chain connects TRBV7-2 to TRBJ1-1; D gene ambiguous. V lost 3 bases to trimming and J lost 0 bases, with 14 bases between them. This CDR3 region has 16 residues. From germline, CDR1 is SGHTA and CDR2 FQGNSA. The CDR3 nucleotides are TGTGCCAGCAGCTTTCTCCCTGCAGGTATGAACACTGAAGCTTTCTTT. It specifies CASSFLPAGMNTEAFF.

This chain connects TRBV5-1 to TRBJ2-1; D might be TRBD1 (6 bases). The CDR3 totals 14 residues. Trimming pared 4 bases from V and 9 bases from J, leaving 17 bases between. The germline V gene has CDR1 SGHRS and CDR2 YFSETQ. Here the CDR3 DNA reads TGCGCCAGCAGCATTACTAGAGGGGACACTGAGCAGTTCTTC. It codes for CASSITRGDTEQFF. The whole variable domain, filled in from reference TRBV5-1 and TRBJ2-1, reads KAGVTQTPRYLIKTRGQQVTLSCSPISGHRSVSWYQQTPGQGLQFLFEYFSETQRNKGNFPGRFSGRQFSNSRSEMNVSTLELGDSALYLCASSITRGDTEQFFGPGTRLTVL.

The chain combines TRBV7-2 with TRBJ2-5; 9 bases agree with TRBD2. The germline gives CDR1 SGHTA, CDR2 FQGNSA. The CDR3 loop spans 16 amino acids. Trimming took 5 bases from V and 5 from J; bases not matched to a gene: 12. The CDR3 region has the DNA TGTGCCAGCAGCATTGTAGCGGGAGTGGAGAAGGAGACCCAGTACTTC. Its protein product is CASSIVAGVEKETQYF.